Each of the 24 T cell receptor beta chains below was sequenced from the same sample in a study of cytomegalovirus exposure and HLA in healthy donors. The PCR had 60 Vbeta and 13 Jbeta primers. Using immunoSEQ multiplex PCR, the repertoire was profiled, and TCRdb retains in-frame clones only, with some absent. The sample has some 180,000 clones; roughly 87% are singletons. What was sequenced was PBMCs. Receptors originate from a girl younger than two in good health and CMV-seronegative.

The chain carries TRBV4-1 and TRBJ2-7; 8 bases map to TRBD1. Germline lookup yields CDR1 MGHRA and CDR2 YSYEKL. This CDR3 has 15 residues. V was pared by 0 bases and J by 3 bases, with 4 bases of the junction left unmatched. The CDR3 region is CASSQEGTGFYEQYF. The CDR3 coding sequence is TGCGCCAGCAGCCAAGAGGGGACAGGATTCTACGAGCAGTACTTC.

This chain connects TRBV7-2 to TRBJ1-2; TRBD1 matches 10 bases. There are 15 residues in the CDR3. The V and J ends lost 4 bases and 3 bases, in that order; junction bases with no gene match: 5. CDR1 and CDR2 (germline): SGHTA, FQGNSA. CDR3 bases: TGTGCCAGCAGCTCAGGACAGGGGGTGTACTATGGCTACACCTTC. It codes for CASSSGQGVYYGYTF.

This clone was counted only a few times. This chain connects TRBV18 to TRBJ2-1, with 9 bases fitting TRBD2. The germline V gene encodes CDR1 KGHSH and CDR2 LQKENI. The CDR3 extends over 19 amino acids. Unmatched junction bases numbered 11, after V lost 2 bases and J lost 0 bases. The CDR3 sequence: CASSPVATSGISSYNEQFF. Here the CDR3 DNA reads TGTGCCAGCTCACCAGTGGCGACTAGCGGAATTAGCTCCTACAATGAGCAGTTCTTC.

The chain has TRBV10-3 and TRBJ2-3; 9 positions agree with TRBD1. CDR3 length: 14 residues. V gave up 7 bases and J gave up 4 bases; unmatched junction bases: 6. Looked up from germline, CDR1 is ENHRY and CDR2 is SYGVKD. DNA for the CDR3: TGTGCCATCACCGCGGGACAGGGAGCAGATACGCAGTATTTT. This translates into CAITAGQGADTQYF.

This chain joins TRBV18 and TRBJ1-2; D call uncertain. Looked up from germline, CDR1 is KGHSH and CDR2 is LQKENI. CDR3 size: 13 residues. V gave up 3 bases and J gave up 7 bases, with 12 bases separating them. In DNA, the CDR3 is TGTGCCAGCTCACCCGACGCGGTTTTTGGCTACACCTTC. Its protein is CASSPDAVFGYTF. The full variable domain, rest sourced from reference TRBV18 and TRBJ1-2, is NAGVMQNPRHLVRRRGQEARLRCSPMKGHSHVYWYRQLPEEGLKFMVYLQKENIIDESGMPKERFSAEFPKEGPSILRIQQVVRGDSAAYFCASSPDAVFGYTFGSGTRLTVV.

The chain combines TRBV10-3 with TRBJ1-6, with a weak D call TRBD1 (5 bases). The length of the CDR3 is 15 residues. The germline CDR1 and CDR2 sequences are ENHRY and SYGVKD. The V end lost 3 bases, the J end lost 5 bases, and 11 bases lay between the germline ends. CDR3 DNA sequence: TGTGCCATCAGTGAAGGGGCTGCTAATAATTCACCCCTCCACTTT. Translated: CAISEGAANNSPLHF.

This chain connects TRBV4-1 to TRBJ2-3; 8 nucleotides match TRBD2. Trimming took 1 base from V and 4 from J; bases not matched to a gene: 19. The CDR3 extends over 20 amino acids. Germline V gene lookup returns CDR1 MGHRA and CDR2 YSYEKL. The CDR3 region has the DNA TGCGCCAGCAGCCAAGCCGAGGTGGGCGGGAGGCACCGGGGTCCAGATACGCAGTATTTT. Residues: CASSQAEVGGRHRGPDTQYF.

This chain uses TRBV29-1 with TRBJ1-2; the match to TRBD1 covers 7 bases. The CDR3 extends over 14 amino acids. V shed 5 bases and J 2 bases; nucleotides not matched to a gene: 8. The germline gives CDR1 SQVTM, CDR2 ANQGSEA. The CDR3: CSVLTGPSNYGYTF. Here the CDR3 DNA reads TGCAGCGTTTTGACAGGGCCCTCGAACTATGGCTACACCTTC.

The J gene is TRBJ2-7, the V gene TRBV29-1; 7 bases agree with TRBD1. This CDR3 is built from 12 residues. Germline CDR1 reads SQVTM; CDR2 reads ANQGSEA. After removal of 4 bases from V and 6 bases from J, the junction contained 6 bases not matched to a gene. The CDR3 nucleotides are TGCAGCGTTGTCGCCTCAGGGGGCGAGCAGTACTTC. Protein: CSVVASGGEQYF.

This chain's CDR3 is CAWGRGAKNIQYF. The CDR3 DNA reads TGTGCCTGGGGTAGAGGAGCCAAAAACATTCAGTACTTC. The rearrangement uses TRBV30 and TRBJ2-4; D uncertain. The CDR3 totals 13 residues. Trimming took off 5 bases at V and 0 bases at J, with 8 bases between the two ends. Germline V gene lookup returns CDR1 GTSNPN and CDR2 SVGIG (reference sequence).

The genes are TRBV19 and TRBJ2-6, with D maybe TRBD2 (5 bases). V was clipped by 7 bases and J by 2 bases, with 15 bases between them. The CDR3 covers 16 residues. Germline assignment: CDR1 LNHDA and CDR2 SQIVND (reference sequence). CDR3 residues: CASTVRGKAGANVLTF. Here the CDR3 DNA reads TGTGCCAGTACCGTACGGGGAAAAGCTGGGGCCAACGTCCTGACTTTC.

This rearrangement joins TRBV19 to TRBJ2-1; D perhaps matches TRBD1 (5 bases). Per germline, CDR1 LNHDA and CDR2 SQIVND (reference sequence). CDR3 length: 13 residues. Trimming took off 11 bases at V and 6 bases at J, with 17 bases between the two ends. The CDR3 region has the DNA TGTGCCGCTAAGGCCAGGGCTGGCAATGAGCAGTTCTTC. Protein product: CAAKARAGNEQFF.

DNA for the CDR3: TGCGCCAGCAGCCAAGATCAGCTTGCGGCAGGGTTTTTAGAGACCCAGTACTTC. Its protein is CASSQDQLAAGFLETQYF. The V call is TRBV4-1, the J call TRBJ2-5; D may be TRBD1 (5 bases). Per germline, CDR1 MGHRA and CDR2 YSYEKL. V gave up 0 bases and J gave up 4 bases, with 21 bases separating them. This CDR3 has 18 amino acids.

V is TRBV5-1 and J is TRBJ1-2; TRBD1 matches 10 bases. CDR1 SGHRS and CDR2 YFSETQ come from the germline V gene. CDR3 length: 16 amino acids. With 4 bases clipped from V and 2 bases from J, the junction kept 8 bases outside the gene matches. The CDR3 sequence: CASSIGTGVLNYGYTF. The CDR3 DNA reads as TGCGCCAGCAGCATCGGGACAGGGGTGTTGAACTATGGCTACACCTTC.

In DNA, the CDR3 is TGTGCCAGCAGCTTAGGGGGAGAGGGCGGCACTGAAGCTTTCTTT. This translates into CASSLGGEGGTEAFF. This chain joins TRBV7-9 and TRBJ1-1; D is ambiguous. The CDR3 has 15 amino acids. The germline V and J ends were trimmed by 1 base and 4 bases, with 13 bases remaining between them. Germline assignment: CDR1 SEHNR and CDR2 FQNEAQ (reference sequence).

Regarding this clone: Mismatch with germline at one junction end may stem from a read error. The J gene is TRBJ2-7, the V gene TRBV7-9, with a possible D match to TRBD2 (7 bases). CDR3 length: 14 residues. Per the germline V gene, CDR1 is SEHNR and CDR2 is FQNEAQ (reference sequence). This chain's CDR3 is CSSSFGGLEYEQYF. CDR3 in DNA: TGTTCCAGCAGCTTCGGGGGGCTCGAATACGAGCAGTACTTC.

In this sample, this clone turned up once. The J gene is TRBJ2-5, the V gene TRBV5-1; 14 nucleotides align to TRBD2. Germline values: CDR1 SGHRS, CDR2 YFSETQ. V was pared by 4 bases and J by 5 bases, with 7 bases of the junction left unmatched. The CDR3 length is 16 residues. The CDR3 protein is CASSVGTSGSGETQYF. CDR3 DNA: TGCGCCAGCAGCGTCGGGACTAGCGGGAGCGGCGAGACCCAGTACTTC.

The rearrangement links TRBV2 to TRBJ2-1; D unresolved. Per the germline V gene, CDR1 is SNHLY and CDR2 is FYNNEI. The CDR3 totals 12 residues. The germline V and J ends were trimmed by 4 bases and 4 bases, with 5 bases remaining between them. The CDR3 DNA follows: TGTGCCAGCAGTGGGAGTTACAATGAGCAGTTCTTC. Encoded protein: CASSGSYNEQFF.

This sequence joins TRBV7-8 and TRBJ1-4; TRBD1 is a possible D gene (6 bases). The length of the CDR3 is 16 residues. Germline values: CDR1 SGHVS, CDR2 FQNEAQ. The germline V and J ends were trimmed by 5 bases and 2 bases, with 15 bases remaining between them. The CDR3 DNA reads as TGTGCCAGCAGCCCTAACCTCAGGGGCACTAATGAAAAACTGTTTTTT. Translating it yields CASSPNLRGTNEKLFF.

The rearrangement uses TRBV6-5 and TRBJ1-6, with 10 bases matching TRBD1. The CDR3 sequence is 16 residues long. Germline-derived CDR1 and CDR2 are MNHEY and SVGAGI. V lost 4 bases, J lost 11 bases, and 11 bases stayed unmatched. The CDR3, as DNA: TGTGCCAGCAGTTTGGACAGGGGGACGGAGGGGACACCCCTCCACTTT. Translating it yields CASSLDRGTEGTPLHF.

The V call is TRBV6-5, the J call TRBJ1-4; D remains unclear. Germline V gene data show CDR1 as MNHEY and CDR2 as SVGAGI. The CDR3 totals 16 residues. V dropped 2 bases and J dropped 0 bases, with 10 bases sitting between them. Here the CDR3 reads CASSYARSATNEKLFF. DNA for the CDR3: TGTGCCAGCAGTTACGCCAGGTCGGCAACTAATGAAAAACTGTTTTTT.

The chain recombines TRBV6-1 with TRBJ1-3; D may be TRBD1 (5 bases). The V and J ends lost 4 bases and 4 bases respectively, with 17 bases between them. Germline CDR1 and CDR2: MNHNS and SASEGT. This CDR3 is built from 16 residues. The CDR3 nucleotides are TGTGCCAGCAGTGGGTCGGTATACAGGATAGGAAACACCATATATTTT. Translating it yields CASSGSVYRIGNTIYF.

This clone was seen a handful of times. CDR3 amino acids: CASSDPKRGGEQFF. In DNA, the CDR3 is TGTGCCAGCAGCGATCCCAAGCGGGGGGGTGAGCAGTTCTTC. The chain uses TRBV9 and TRBJ2-1, with 10 bases that match TRBD2. The V gene's germline CDR1 is SGDLS and CDR2 YYNGEE. The CDR3 has 14 residues. V gave up 3 bases and J gave up 9 bases; unmatched junction bases: 6.

CDR3 nucleotide sequence: TGCGCCAGCCTGAAGCGGGAAGAACCAGATACGCAGTATTTT. It encodes CASLKREEPDTQYF. The chain combines TRBV10-1 with TRBJ2-3; 7 bases align to TRBD2. Germline V gene data show CDR1 as WNHNN and CDR2 as SYGVQD (reference sequence). The CDR3 covers 14 residues. Trimming at V came to 8 bases and at J to 4 bases, leaving 9 bases not matched to a gene.